This entry describes one TCR beta chain. Its antigen is undetermined. Germline loops: CDR1 SGDLS, CDR2 YYNGEE. This CDR3 comprises 15 residues. V lost 0 bases and J 2 bases, leaving 9 bases between the germline ends. The data stem from a study of beta chain features in type 1 diabetes. Study-wide results and caveats: When Type 1 diabetes patients were examined, their TCRB CDR3s proved moderately but significantly shorter in all four CD4+ subsets.

cDNA synthesis used the whole RNA isolate, giving expressed TCRB sequences. Profiling relied on immunoSEQ multiplex PCR, and the TCRdb table lists in-frame clones only, not all of them. The sample shows around 280,000 clones, around 7.3% of them seen only once. The J gene is TRBJ2-1, the V gene TRBV9, with D hard to call. Sequenced material: central memory CD4+ T cells from blood. This sequence originates from a woman aged 18-29 years in good health. The CDR3 region has the DNA TGTGCCAGCAGCGTAGTAGCCGCGACCTACAATGAGCAGTTCTTC. This gives the protein CASSVVAATYNEQFF. Based on the CDR3 plus reference TRBV9 and TRBJ2-1, the full variable domain is DSGVTQTPKHLITATGQRVTLRCSPRSGDLSVYWYQQSLDQGLQFLIQYYNGEERAKGNILERFSAQQFPDLHSELNLSSLELGDSALYFCASSVVAATYNEQFFGPGTRLTVL.